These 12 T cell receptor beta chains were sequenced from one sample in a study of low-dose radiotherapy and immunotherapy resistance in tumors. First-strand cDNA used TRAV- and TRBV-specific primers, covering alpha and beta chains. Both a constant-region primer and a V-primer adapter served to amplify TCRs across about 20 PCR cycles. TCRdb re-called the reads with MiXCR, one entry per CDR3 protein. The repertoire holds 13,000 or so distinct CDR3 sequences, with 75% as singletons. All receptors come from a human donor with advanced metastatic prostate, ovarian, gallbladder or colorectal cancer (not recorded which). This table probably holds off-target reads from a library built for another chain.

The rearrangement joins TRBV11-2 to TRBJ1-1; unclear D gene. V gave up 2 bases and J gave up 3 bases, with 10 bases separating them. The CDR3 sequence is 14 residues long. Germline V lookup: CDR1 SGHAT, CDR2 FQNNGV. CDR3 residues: CASSLSPGYTEAFF. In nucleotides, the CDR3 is TGTGCCAGCAGCTTAAGTCCGGGGTACACTGAAGCTTTCTTT. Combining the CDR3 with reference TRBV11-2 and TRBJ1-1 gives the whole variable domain EAGVAQSPRYKIIEKRQSVAFWCNPISGHATLYWYQQILGQGPKLLIQFQNNGVVDDSQLPKDRFSAERLKGVDSTLKIQPAKLEDSAVYLCASSLSPGYTEAFFGQGTRLTVV.

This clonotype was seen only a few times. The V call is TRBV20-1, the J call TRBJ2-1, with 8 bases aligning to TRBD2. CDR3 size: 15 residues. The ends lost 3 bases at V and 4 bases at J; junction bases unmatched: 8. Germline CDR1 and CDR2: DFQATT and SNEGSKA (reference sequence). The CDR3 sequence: CSARLVAGFYNEQFF. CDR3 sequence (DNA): TGCAGTGCTAGGCTGGTAGCGGGATTTTACAATGAGCAGTTCTTC.

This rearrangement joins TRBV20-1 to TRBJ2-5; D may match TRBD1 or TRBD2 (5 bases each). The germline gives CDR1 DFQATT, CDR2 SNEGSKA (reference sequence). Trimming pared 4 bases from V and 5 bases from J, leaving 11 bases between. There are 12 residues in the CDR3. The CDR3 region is CSATRQRETQYF. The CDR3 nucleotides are TGCAGTGCTACCCGACAGCGGGAGACCCAGTACTTC.

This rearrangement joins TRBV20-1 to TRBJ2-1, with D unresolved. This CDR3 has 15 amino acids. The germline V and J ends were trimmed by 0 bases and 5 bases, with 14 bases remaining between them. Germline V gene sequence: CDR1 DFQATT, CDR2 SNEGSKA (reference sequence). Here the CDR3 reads CSAREMSLRHNEQFF. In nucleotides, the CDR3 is TGCAGTGCTAGAGAGATGAGTTTACGGCACAATGAGCAGTTCTTC.

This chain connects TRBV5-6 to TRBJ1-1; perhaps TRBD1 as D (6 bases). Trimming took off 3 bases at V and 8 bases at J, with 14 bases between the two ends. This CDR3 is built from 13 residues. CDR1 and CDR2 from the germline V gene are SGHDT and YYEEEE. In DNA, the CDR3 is TGTGCCAGCAGCTCATGGCGGACAGTGGAAGCTTTCTTT. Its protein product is CASSSWRTVEAFF.

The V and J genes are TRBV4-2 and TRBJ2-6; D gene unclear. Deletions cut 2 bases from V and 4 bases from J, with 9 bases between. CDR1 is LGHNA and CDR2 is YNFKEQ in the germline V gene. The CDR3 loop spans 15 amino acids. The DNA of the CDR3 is TGTGCCAGCAGCCAAACAGATTCCGGGGCCAACGTCCTGACTTTC. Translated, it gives CASSQTDSGANVLTF.

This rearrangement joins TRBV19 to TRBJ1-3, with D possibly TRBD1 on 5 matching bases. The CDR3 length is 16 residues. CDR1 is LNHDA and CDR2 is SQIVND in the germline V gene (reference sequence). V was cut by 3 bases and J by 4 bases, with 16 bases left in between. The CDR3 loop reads CASSMRKDNTGNTIYF. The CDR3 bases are TGTGCCAGTAGTATGAGGAAGGACAACACCGGAAACACCATATATTTT.

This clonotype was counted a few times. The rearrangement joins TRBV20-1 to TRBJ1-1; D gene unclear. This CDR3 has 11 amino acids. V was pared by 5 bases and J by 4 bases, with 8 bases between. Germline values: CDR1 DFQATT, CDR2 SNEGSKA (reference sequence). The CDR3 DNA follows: TGCAGTGCTGACGAAGGCACTGAAGCTTTCTTT. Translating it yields CSADEGTEAFF.

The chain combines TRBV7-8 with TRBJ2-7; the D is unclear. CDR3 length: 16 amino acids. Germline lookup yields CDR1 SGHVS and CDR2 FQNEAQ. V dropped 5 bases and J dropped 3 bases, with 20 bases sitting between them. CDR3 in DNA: TGTGCCAGCAGCCAATACGGGCTAGTTGGGAACTACGAGCAGTACTTC. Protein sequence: CASSQYGLVGNYEQYF.

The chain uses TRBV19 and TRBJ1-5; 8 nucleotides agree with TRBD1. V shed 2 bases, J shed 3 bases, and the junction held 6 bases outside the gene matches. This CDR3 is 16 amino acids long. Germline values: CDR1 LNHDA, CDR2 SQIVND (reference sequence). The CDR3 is CASSIQGTGTNQPQHF. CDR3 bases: TGTGCCAGTAGTATACAGGGGACAGGTACCAATCAGCCCCAGCATTTT. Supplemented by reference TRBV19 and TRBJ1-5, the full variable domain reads DGGITQSPKYLFRKEGQNVTLSCEQNLNHDAMYWYRQDPGQGLRLIYYSQIVNDFQKGDIAEGYSVSREKKESFPLTVTSAQKNPTAFYLCASSIQGTGTNQPQHFGDGTRLSIL.

DNA of the CDR3: TGTGCCAGCAGTTACTCATCTCAAGAGACCCAGTACTTC. Protein sequence: CASSYSSQETQYF. The chain links TRBV6-5 to TRBJ2-5; the D is unclear. CDR1 is MNHEY and CDR2 is SVGAGI in the germline V gene. This CDR3 spans 13 amino acids. Trimming left V 0 bases short and J 2 bases short, with 4 bases between.

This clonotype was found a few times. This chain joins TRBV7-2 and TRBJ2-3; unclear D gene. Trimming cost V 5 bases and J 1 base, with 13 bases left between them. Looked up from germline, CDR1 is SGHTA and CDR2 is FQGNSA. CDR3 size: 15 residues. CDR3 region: CASSRAGPRTDTQYF. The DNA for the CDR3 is TGTGCCAGCAGCCGGGCAGGTCCCCGCACAGATACGCAGTATTTT. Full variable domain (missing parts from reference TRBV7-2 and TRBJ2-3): GAGVSQSPSNKVTEKGKDVELRCDPISGHTALYWYRQSLGQGLEFLIYFQGNSAPDKSGLPSDRFSAERTGGSVSTLTIQRTQQEDSAVYLCASSRAGPRTDTQYFGPGTRLTVL.